This section outlines one T cell receptor (beta chain) sequence together with its context. What it binds is unknown. This sample was included in a study of cytomegalovirus exposure and HLA in healthy donors. PCR involved 60 Vbeta and 13 Jbeta primers. The repertoire was sequenced with immunoSEQ multiplex PCR; TCRdb's copy has only in-frame clones and lacks some. The table includes 100,000 to 150,000 clones, about two thirds detected once. Findings and limits, study-wide: The authors enumerated 180 or so TCR beta chains as linked to cytomegalovirus.

CDR1 is MDHEN, CDR2 SYDVKM, per germline. Germline trimming cut 6 bases from V and 2 bases from J; bases unmatched to any gene: 13. This CDR3 is 16 amino acids long. J is TRBJ2-7 and V is TRBV28; 7 bases align to TRBD2. Material: PBMCs. This TCR derives from a man aged 25 to 45 in good health and CMV-seronegative. The CDR3 region is CASRMVSTRGTYEQYF. The CDR3 DNA sequence: TGTGCCAGCAGGATGGTATCTACGCGGGGGACCTACGAGCAGTACTTC.